A single sample gave rise to the 15 T cell receptor beta chains below, sequenced in a study of T cells after yellow fever vaccination. TCRdb redid the calling of the 5' RACE reads with MiXCR, one entry per CDR3 protein. The table includes some 560,000 distinct CDR3 sequences, 17% detected once. Sequences were derived from PBMCs, sampled less than 6 days after the first yellow fever vaccination. All receptors derive from a man aged 18 to 29 who received the YFV17D yellow fever vaccine.

This CDR3 reads CASTRGTDTQYF. CDR3 bases: TGTGCCAGCACAAGGGGGACAGATACGCAGTATTTT. The genes are TRBV6-6 and TRBJ2-3; TRBD1 might be the D (6 bases). This CDR3 is 12 amino acids long. Germline CDR1 and CDR2: MNHNY and SVGAGI (reference sequence). V gave up 7 bases and J gave up 3 bases, with 8 bases separating them.

The chain couples TRBV12-3 or TRBV12-4 to TRBJ2-5; the match to TRBD2 covers 10 bases. Unmatched junction bases numbered 14, after V lost 5 bases and J lost 2 bases. The CDR3 length is 18 residues. This CDR3 reads CASSQPYGVAGGQETQYF. CDR3 DNA: TGTGCCAGCAGTCAGCCCTACGGGGTAGCGGGGGGACAAGAGACCCAGTACTTC.

The chain employs TRBV6-5 and TRBJ2-5; D remains unclear. The CDR3 has 13 residues. V was clipped by 2 bases and J by 5 bases, with 9 bases between them. The V gene's germline CDR1 is MNHEY and CDR2 SVGAGI. As DNA, the CDR3 is TGTGCCAGCAGTTACATCCGTTACGAGACCCAGTACTTC. Its translation: CASSYIRYETQYF.

The V gene is TRBV7-9, the J gene TRBJ2-3; unclear D gene. V gave up 5 bases and J gave up 2 bases, with 11 bases separating them. Germline CDR1 reads SEHNR; CDR2 reads FQNEAQ (reference sequence). The CDR3 loop spans 14 amino acids. The CDR3 loop reads CASSPGMFTDTQYF. In DNA form, the CDR3 reads TGTGCCAGCAGCCCTGGGATGTTCACAGATACGCAGTATTTT.

This clonotype appeared a few times. The gene calls are TRBV5-5 and TRBJ2-3, with D hard to call. The CDR3 runs 15 residues. The germline V gene has CDR1 SGHKS and CDR2 YYEKEE (reference sequence). The germline V and J ends were trimmed by 5 bases and 2 bases, with 15 bases remaining between them. The CDR3 protein is CASRVLVQSTDTQYF. The CDR3, as DNA: TGTGCCAGCAGAGTGCTCGTCCAGTCCACAGATACGCAGTATTTT.

This clonotype was counted only a few times. This sequence joins TRBV4-1 and TRBJ2-3; D ambiguous. Trimming removed 4 bases from V and 1 base from J, with 9 bases in between. From germline, CDR1 is MGHRA and CDR2 YSYEKL. This CDR3 spans 14 amino acids. CDR3 residues: CASSLPGRTDTQYF. DNA for the CDR3: TGCGCCAGCAGCCTTCCCGGCCGCACAGATACGCAGTATTTT.

This chain connects TRBV3-1 to TRBJ1-1; D unresolved. V was trimmed by 5 bases and J by 1 base, leaving 11 bases between them. The CDR3 sequence is 14 residues long. Germline values: CDR1 LGHDT, CDR2 YNNKEL (reference sequence). The CDR3 DNA reads TGTGCCAGCAGCTTGCTTATGGGGAACACTGAAGCTTTCTTT. This sequence encodes CASSLLMGNTEAFF. The whole variable domain, remainder taken from reference TRBV3-1 and TRBJ1-1, is DTAVSQTPKYLVTQMGNDKSIKCEQNLGHDTMYWYKQDSKKFLKIMFSYNNKELIINETVPNRFSPKSPDKAHLNLHINSLELGDSAVYFCASSLLMGNTEAFFGQGTRLTVV.

This clonotype was observed a few times. The chain joins TRBV20-1 to TRBJ1-2, with D hard to call. The CDR3 sequence is 17 residues long. V dropped 0 bases and J dropped 4 bases, with 21 bases sitting between them. CDR1 DFQATT and CDR2 SNEGSKA come from the germline V gene (reference sequence). This chain's CDR3 is CSARDQSYVKGSYGYTF. The DNA of the CDR3 is TGCAGTGCTAGAGATCAGTCATACGTGAAGGGTTCCTATGGCTACACCTTC.

This clonotype was counted only a few times. This chain joins TRBV7-6 and TRBJ1-6; no clear D. The germline V gene has CDR1 SGHVS and CDR2 FNYEAQ. V was shortened by 8 bases and J by 8 bases, with 13 bases between the two germline ends. The CDR3 has 13 amino acids. The CDR3 nucleotides read TGTGCCAGCTCAAACTCCCTGGATTCACCCCTCCACTTT. Protein sequence: CASSNSLDSPLHF.

The sample holds a few counts of this clonotype. The rearrangement uses TRBV14 and TRBJ1-2; tentatively, D is TRBD1 (6 bases). The germline CDR1 and CDR2 sequences are SGHDN and FVKESK. V dropped 5 bases and J dropped 10 bases, with 14 bases sitting between them. The CDR3 consists of 12 residues. The CDR3 is CASSLQGNYYTF. The CDR3 bases are TGTGCCAGCAGCTTACAGGGCAATTACTACACCTTC. Looking up the rest from reference TRBV14 and TRBJ1-2 gives the full variable domain: EAGVTQFPSHSVIEKGQTVTLRCDPISGHDNLYWYRRVMGKEIKFLLHFVKESKQDESGMPNNRFLAERTGGTYSTLKVQPAELEDSGVYFCASSLQGNYYTFGSGTRLTVV.

In this sample, this clonotype turned up a few times. V and J are TRBV20-1 and TRBJ2-1; the D is unclear. The V end was cut by 0 bases, the J end by 2 bases, with 8 bases between. CDR1 and CDR2 (germline): DFQATT, SNEGSKA (reference sequence). This CDR3 contains 14 residues. CDR3 coding DNA: TGCAGTGCTAGAGATCCTCAGACCTACAATGAGCAGTTCTTC. It codes for CSARDPQTYNEQFF.

This clonotype has a single count. The V call is TRBV6-2 or TRBV6-3, the J call TRBJ2-5; 7 bases agree with TRBD1. The junction had 5 bases not matched to a gene; V was cut back by 2 bases and J by 2 bases. Germline V gene data show CDR1 as MNHEY and CDR2 as SVGEGT. The CDR3 is 15 residues long. The CDR3 loop reads CASSYNRGHQETQYF. CDR3 in DNA: TGTGCCAGCAGTTACAACAGGGGCCATCAAGAGACCCAGTACTTC.

The chain uses TRBV12-3 or TRBV12-4 and TRBJ2-1, with TRBD2 identical over 12 bases. The CDR3 length is 16 residues. The V segment lost 4 bases and the J segment 9 bases; nucleotides outside the gene matches: 10. The CDR3 is CASSSPSGGAVTEQFF. CDR3 nucleotide sequence: TGTGCCAGCAGTTCCCCTAGCGGGGGGGCCGTTACTGAGCAGTTCTTC.

The V call is TRBV27, the J call TRBJ2-1, with 8 bases fitting TRBD2. This CDR3 is built from 13 residues. Germline CDR1 and CDR2: MNHEY and SMNVEV (reference sequence). With V trimmed by 3 bases and J by 10 bases, 5 bases remained unmatched. The CDR3 protein is CASSFPLAAEQFF. DNA of the CDR3: TGTGCCAGCAGTTTCCCACTAGCGGCCGAGCAGTTCTTC.

The chain combines TRBV7-8 with TRBJ2-7, with a weak D call TRBD1 (5 bases). Trimming took off 3 bases at V and 0 bases at J, with 18 bases between the two ends. Germline V gene sequence: CDR1 SGHVS, CDR2 FQNEAQ. The CDR3 is 17 amino acids. The CDR3 bases are TGTGCCAGCAGCTTTTTACCGACAGAAATTCCCTCCTACGAGCAGTACGTC. Translation: CASSFLPTEIPSYEQYV.